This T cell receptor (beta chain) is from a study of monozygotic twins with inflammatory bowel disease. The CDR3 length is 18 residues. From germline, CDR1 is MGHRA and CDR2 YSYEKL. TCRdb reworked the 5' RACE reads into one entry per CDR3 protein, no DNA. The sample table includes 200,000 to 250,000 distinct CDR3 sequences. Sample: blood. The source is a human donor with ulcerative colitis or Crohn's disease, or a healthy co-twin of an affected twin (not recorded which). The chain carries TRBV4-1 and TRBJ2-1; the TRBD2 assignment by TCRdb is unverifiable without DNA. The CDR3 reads CASSQDEGGGIPYNEQFF.